This TCR beta chain was sequenced in a study of blood T cell repertoires in COVID-19 (dated by TCRdb to the early 2020s). Study-wide context: Samples covering the acute and convalescent phases of COVID-19 were provided by collaborators in the United States, Italy and Spain. The sample metadata nearly always contained a de-identified subject ID, COVID-19 status, age in years and sex. The repertoires were made available in a free public database intended to serve as a resource for research on the immune response to SARS-CoV-2. HLA class I and class II types, where available, came from metadata supplied by the sample provider rather than from assay-based typing. The samples were drawn from two sources: the first 160 participants of the ongoing ImmuneRACE study, and fewer than 1,500 subjects contributed by 6 global collaborators. The dataset comprised deeply sampled blood TCRbeta repertoires from subjects exposed to, actively infected with, or recovered from COVID-19. The prospective study material was composed of cDNA or gDNA derived from T cells, B-cell-depleted T cells, or PBMCs.

TCRbeta CDR3 regions were amplified from genomic DNA by means of the immunoSEQ Assay, a bias-controlled multiplex PCR. The published analysis was carried out like this. The number of nucleated cells in each sample was estimated from the amplification of reference gene primers within the assay. To quantify the absolute abundance of each unique TCRbeta CDR3 rearrangement, sequence reads were collapsed and filtered. For each sample, productive Simpson clonality was calculated as the square root of Simpson's diversity index over productive rearrangements. TCRdb holds this immuneACCESS table with in-frame rearrangements only. Some clones are missing; in checked studies, unresolved V genes explain under half, and the rest has no known cause. The DNA gave D and trimming, while V, J and clone size come from that table. The sample includes roughly 130,000 clones, with 80% to 90% observed a single time. The biggest ten clones account for roughly 10% of the sample.

The research as a whole found: The quantity of clinical and demographic metadata differed by source and by participant and was supplied without curation.

The germline V gene (reference sequence) yields LNHDA for CDR1 and SQIVND for CDR2. Taken from cysteine to phenylalanine, the CDR3 has 13 residues. The read is trimmed to its CDR3 DNA, 39 bases read in frame from base 1. The germline V and J ends show losses of 5 bases and 12 bases respectively, and no gene match explains 6 bases of the junction. Worth noting for this clone: Its recognized antigen is unknown. No much larger clonotype is one base removed from it; base qualities were not supplied.

Each collaborating institution followed its own protocols to collect whole blood in K2EDTA tubes. Collaborator samples were shipped for TCRbeta analysis as frozen whole blood, isolated PBMCs, or DNA extracted from either sample type. Specimen: peripheral blood. The clonotype originates from a man between 60 and 70 years old with active or convalescent COVID-19. The rearrangement combines TRBV19 with TRBJ2-6, with TRBD1 identical over 8 junction bases. The DNA reads TGTGCCAGTAGTCGACAGGGGACGTCCGTCCTGACTTTC. Its protein reads: CASSRQGTSVLTF.